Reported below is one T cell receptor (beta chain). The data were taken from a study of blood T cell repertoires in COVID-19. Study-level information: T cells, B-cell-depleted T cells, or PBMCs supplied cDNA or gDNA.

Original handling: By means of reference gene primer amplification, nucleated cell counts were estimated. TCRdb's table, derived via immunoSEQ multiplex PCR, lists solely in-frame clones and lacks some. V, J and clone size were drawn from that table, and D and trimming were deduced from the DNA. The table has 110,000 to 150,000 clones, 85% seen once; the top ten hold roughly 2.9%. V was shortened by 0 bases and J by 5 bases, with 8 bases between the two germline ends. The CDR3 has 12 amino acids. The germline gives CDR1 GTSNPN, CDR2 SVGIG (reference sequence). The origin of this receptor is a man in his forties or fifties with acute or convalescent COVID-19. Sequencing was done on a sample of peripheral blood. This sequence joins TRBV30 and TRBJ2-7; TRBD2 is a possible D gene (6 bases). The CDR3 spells CAWSVGGNEQYF. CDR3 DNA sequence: TGTGCCTGGAGTGTAGGAGGGAACGAGCAGTACTTC.